These T cell receptor beta chains were read from a single sample in a study of post-analysis software for immune sequencing data. TCRdb recomputed calls from the PCR reads with MiXCR, one row per CDR3 protein. The table has roughly 150,000 distinct CDR3 sequences, around 34% seen once. Sequenced material: blood, taken after autologous hematopoietic stem cell transplantation. These receptors all stem from a girl aged 5 to 17 with multiple sclerosis. Each CDR3 is given with its conserved first and last residue. Each record gives: D gene, clone size, J gene, CDR3 length, V gene, CDR3 DNA, CDR3 protein. A D gene is named only where the DNA matches it firmly. Expanded clones get a size class; other rows say once, few or many, or leave the size out.

TRBD1	.	TRBJ1-6	16	TRBV5-6	TGTGCCAGCAGCTTGAAGGGGGCTTCCTATAATTCACCCCCCCACTTT	CASSLKGASYNSPPHF
TRBD2	few	TRBJ2-3	16	TRBV6-6	TGTGCCAGCAGTTACCCACTAGCGGGAGGACCAGATACGCAGTATTTT	CASSYPLAGGPDTQYF
.	.	TRBJ2-7	16	TRBV6-5	TGTGCCAGCAGTTACTCGGGGACGGAGGACTCCTACGAGCAGTACTTC	CASSYSGTEDSYEQYF
TRBD1	.	TRBJ1-1	15	TRBV14	TGTGCCAGCGGAGGACAGGGAAGGGGGGCAACTGAAGCTTTCTTT	CASGGQGRGATEAFF
.	.	TRBJ2-5	13	TRBV4-2	TGTGCCAGCAGCCAAGGAGGGCTTGTCGAGGCGTACTTC	CASSQGGLVEAYF
TRBD1	.	TRBJ2-5	14	TRBV15	TGTGCCACCAGCAGAGACAGGGGGTCGGAGACCCAGTACTTC	CATSRDRGSETQYF
.	many	TRBJ2-4	16	TRBV27	TGTGCCAGCAGTAAAAGGGGGGGTATAGCCAAAAACATTCAGTACTTC	CASSKRGGIAKNIQYF
.	once	TRBJ1-6	14	TRBV28	TGTGCCAGCAGTTTAGTTACAGACTATTCACCCCTCCACTTT	CASSLVTDYSPLHF
.	few	TRBJ2-3	16	TRBV29-1	TGCAGCGTTCCTCCTTATAGCTGGGGGTTGGCAGATACGCAGTATTTT	CSVPPYSWGLADTQYF
.	once	TRBJ2-7	15	TRBV6-2/TRBV6-3	TGTGCCAGCAGCCTTACTGTCGGCCCCTCCTACGAGCAGTACTTC	CASSLTVGPSYEQYF
.	few	TRBJ2-7	12	TRBV20-1	TGCAGTGCTAGGGGGGAGCCTCGGGAGCAGTACTTC	CSARGEPREQYF
.	few	TRBJ2-7	14	TRBV28	TGTGCCAGCAGTCCCTCTCCTGGGACTTTCGAGCAGTACTTC	CASSPSPGTFEQYF
.	.	TRBJ2-5	12	TRBV20-1	TGCAGTGTCTCCGGGCTCCCAGAGACCCAGTACTTC	CSVSGLPETQYF
.	few	TRBJ2-7	12	TRBV2	TGTGCCAGCCGGGACCCGGGGAGGGAGCAGTACTTC	CASRDPGREQYF
TRBD1	many	TRBJ2-7	19	TRBV12-5	TGTGCTAGTGGTTTGGTAAGGTTTGACAGGGGGAAAAGGATCTACGAGCAGTACTTC	CASGLVRFDRGKRIYEQYF
TRBD2	.	TRBJ2-3	15	TRBV7-2	TGTGCCAGCAGCTTGACTAGCGGGAGGGTAAATACGCAGTATTTT	CASSLTSGRVNTQYF
.	many	TRBJ2-6	18	TRBV25-1	TGTGCCAGCAGTGAATCTCGACAGTCGAGCTCTGGGGCCAACGTCCTGACTTTC	CASSESRQSSSGANVLTF
.	many	TRBJ1-2	9	TRBV12-3/TRBV12-4	TGTGCCACCAAGCGTGGCTACACCTTC	CATKRGYTF
.	.	TRBJ2-7	12	TRBV10-2	TGCGCCAGCGGAACCGTGCGGTACGAGCAGTACTTC	CASGTVRYEQYF
TRBD2	.	TRBJ2-5	16	TRBV6-5	TGTGCCAGCAGCGCGGAGGGACTAGCGGACCAAGAGACCCAGTACTTC	CASSAEGLADQETQYF
.	few	TRBJ2-6	14	TRBV2	TGTGCCAGCAGTGTTCTAGTCGGGGCCAACGTCCTGACTTTC	CASSVLVGANVLTF
.	.	TRBJ2-7	12	TRBV20-1	TGCAGTGCTAGAGATACAGGGTACGAGCAGTACTTC	CSARDTGYEQYF
TRBD2	few	TRBJ2-1	18	TRBV7-2	TGTGCCAGCAGCCTAGGACTAGCGGGAGGGTACCCCTACAATGAGCAGTTCTTC	CASSLGLAGGYPYNEQFF
TRBD1	once	TRBJ2-7	13	TRBV6-1	TGTGCCAGCAATCGGGACAGGGTCTACGAGCAGTACTTC	CASNRDRVYEQYF
TRBD2	.	TRBJ2-1	15	TRBV9	TGTGCCAGCAGCGTAGAGGGCGGGGGGGCCGAGGAGCAGTTCTTC	CASSVEGGGAEEQFF
.	.	TRBJ2-3	13	TRBV9	TGTGCCAGCAGCGTTCTAGCGCAGGATACGCAGTATTTT	CASSVLAQDTQYF
.	.	TRBJ2-1	15	TRBV19	TGTGCCAGTAGTCCCCGGCGGGTCTCCTACAATGAGCAGTTCTTC	CASSPRRVSYNEQFF
TRBD1	.	TRBJ2-5	15	TRBV5-6	TGTGCCAGCAGCTTGTGGGGCAGGGGGCAAGAGACCCAGTACTTC	CASSLWGRGQETQYF
TRBD1	.	TRBJ2-7	14	TRBV5-1	TGCGCCAGCAGCCCGAGACAGGGTGGAGGCGAGCAGTACTTC	CASSPRQGGGEQYF
.	.	TRBJ1-2	10	TRBV29-1	TGCAGCTCCGATAGCGGTGGCTACACCTTC	CSSDSGGYTF
.	.	TRBJ2-3	14	TRBV20-1	TGCAGTGCTCCCGGGACTCTAAGCACAGATACGCAGTATTTT	CSAPGTLSTDTQYF
.	many	TRBJ2-3	14	TRBV28	TGTGCCAGCAGTTTTTCGGGACGCACAGATACGCAGTATTTT	CASSFSGRTDTQYF
.	.	TRBJ2-7	15	TRBV20-1	TGCAGTGCTAGAGATTACGGGAGCTGGAACTCCGAGCAGTGCTTC	CSARDYGSWNSEQCF
.	many	TRBJ2-7	16	TRBV3-1	TGTGCCAGCAGCCAGGGCCACAGCAACCCTGGGTATTACCAGTACTTC	CASSQGHSNPGYYQYF
.	.	TRBJ1-2	14	TRBV19	TGTGCCAGTAGTATAGGGTCGGCTAACTATGGCTACACCTTC	CASSIGSANYGYTF
TRBD2	many	TRBJ2-1	17	TRBV4-3	TGCGCCAGCAGCCAAGATCTTGGGCTAGCGGGAGATAATGAGCAGTTCTTC	CASSQDLGLAGDNEQFF
.	.	TRBJ2-1	13	TRBV29-1	TGCAGCGCCGAAAGCGGCAGGGGTAATGAGCAGTTCTTC	CSAESGRGNEQFF
TRBD2	few	TRBJ2-2	16	TRBV12-3/TRBV12-4	TGTGCCAGCAGTTTACTTGTTAGCGGGAGTCGCGGGGAGCTGTTTTTT	CASSLLVSGSRGELFF
.	.	TRBJ2-3	17	TRBV3-1	TGTGCCAGCAGCCAAGATCTGCACGGGAGTGTCGGAGATACGCAGTATTTT	CASSQDLHGSVGDTQYF
.	.	TRBJ1-5	17	TRBV28	TGTGCCAGCAAGCACGTCCTTAACACATATAGCAATCAGCCCCAGCATTTT	CASKHVLNTYSNQPQHF
.	few	TRBJ2-3	15	TRBV20-1	TGCAGTGCTAAGGGGCTGGGACTGGGCACAGATACGCAGTATTTT	CSAKGLGLGTDTQYF
.	.	TRBJ1-5	14	TRBV7-9	TGTGCCAGCTCGGGGCAGGGAAGCAATCAGCCCCAGCATTTT	CASSGQGSNQPQHF
.	.	TRBJ1-4	14	TRBV28	TGTGCCAGCAGTACCCCTGTGACTAATGAAAAACTGTTTTTT	CASSTPVTNEKLFF
TRBD1	.	TRBJ1-1	13	TRBV20-1	TGCAGTGCTAGGGACAGGGAGGTCACTGAAGCTTTCTTT	CSARDREVTEAFF
.	.	TRBJ2-3	16	TRBV7-2	TGTGCCAGCAGCTTAAGGACAGACTTTAGCACAGATACGCAGTATTTT	CASSLRTDFSTDTQYF
.	.	TRBJ2-7	13	TRBV28	TGTGCCAGCAGGGGGGGGCAAATCAACGAGCAGTACTTC	CASRGGQINEQYF
.	few	TRBJ2-1	17	TRBV7-6	TGTGCCAGCAGCTTAGGACAGGCCCCCGGATCCTACAATGAGCAGTTCTTC	CASSLGQAPGSYNEQFF
TRBD2	.	TRBJ2-7	15	TRBV6-5	TGTGCCAGCAGTCGCGGGGCTAGCGGGAGTTACGAGCAGTACTTC	CASSRGASGSYEQYF
.	few	TRBJ2-7	15	TRBV5-5	TGTGCCAGCAGATTTGGGCTAGCGCTTTCCTACGAGCAGTACTTC	CASRFGLALSYEQYF
TRBD2	.	TRBJ2-7	15	TRBV7-2	TGTGCCAGCAGCCTGACTAGCGGTTCTTGCTACGAGCAGTACTTC	CASSLTSGSCYEQYF
.	.	TRBJ2-1	21	TRBV5-4	TGTGCCAGCAGCTTAGACCCTAGTCTAGTGGGTTCCCCCGGCTCCTACAATGAGCAGTTCTTC	CASSLDPSLVGSPGSYNEQFF
TRBD1	.	TRBJ1-1	15	TRBV15	TGTGCCACCAGCACCCTAGGACAGGGGGCTGATGAAGCTTTCTTT	CATSTLGQGADEAFF
.	.	TRBJ1-2	12	TRBV7-2	TGTGCCAGCAGCCCCACCTGGGGTGGCTACACCTTC	CASSPTWGGYTF
.	.	TRBJ1-1	11	TRBV25-1	TGTGCCAGCAGGAGGGGGACTGAAGCTTTCTTT	CASRRGTEAFF
TRBD1	.	TRBJ2-3	15	TRBV3-1	TGTGCCAGCAGCCATGGGACAGGGTGGACAGATACGCAGTATTTT	CASSHGTGWTDTQYF